The next 12 T cell receptor beta chains were all read from a single sample in a study of shared clonotypes between healthy human individuals. TCRdb's table, derived via immunoSEQ multiplex PCR, lists solely in-frame clones and lacks some. The data hold around 2,000,000 clones, with 85% to 95% observed a single time. Sequences were obtained from naive CD4+ T cells sorted from blood. The sample's subset: CD45RA+ positively selected. Receptors were obtained from a young man in good health.

This clone was counted a single time. This chain links TRBV6-5 with TRBJ1-3; the D is unclear. The CDR3 consists of 12 residues. Trimming cost V 8 bases and J 1 base, with 6 bases left between them. Germline CDR1 MNHEY, CDR2 SVGAGI. The CDR3 sequence is CASGWSGNTIYF. The CDR3 region has the DNA TGTGCCAGCGGGTGGTCTGGAAACACCATATATTTT.

The chain has TRBV6-1 and TRBJ1-5, with 9 bases aligning to TRBD1. The trim removed 4 bases at V and 9 bases at J, leaving 4 bases unmatched. Germline values: CDR1 MNHNS, CDR2 SASEGT. CDR3 size: 13 residues. CDR3 DNA sequence: TGTGCCAGCAGTGGACAGGGGGGAGGGCCCCAGCATTTT. Residues: CASSGQGGGPQHF.

The V call is TRBV30, the J call TRBJ1-1; D is unclear. The CDR3 contains 13 residues. V lost 7 bases and J 1 base, leaving 13 bases between the germline ends. Per the germline V gene, CDR1 is GTSNPN and CDR2 is SVGIG (reference sequence). CDR3 nucleotide sequence: TGTGCCTCGCAACGGTCAGGGAACACTGAAGCTTTCTTT. Translation: CASQRSGNTEAFF.

The chain links TRBV6-6 to TRBJ1-2; D not resolved. The germline V gene encodes CDR1 MNHNY and CDR2 SVGAGI (reference sequence). The V and J ends lost 2 bases and 2 bases respectively, with 9 bases between them. CDR3 length equals 14 residues. This CDR3 is CASSYGRSNYGYTF. In nucleotides, the CDR3 is TGTGCCAGCAGTTACGGACGGTCGAACTATGGCTACACCTTC.

The chain is built from TRBV28 and TRBJ1-3, with D tentatively TRBD1 (6 bases). Deletions cut 1 base from V and 4 bases from J, with 8 bases between. Germline V CDR1 and CDR2: MDHEN, SYDVKM. The CDR3 extends over 14 amino acids. The DNA of the CDR3 is TGTGCCAGCAGTTTATCAGGACAGGGAAACACCATATATTTT. Protein sequence: CASSLSGQGNTIYF.

CDR3 sequence reads: CAWRAQGREQYF. The DNA of the CDR3 is TGTGCCTGGAGGGCACAGGGGAGGGAGCAGTACTTC. V usage is TRBV30 and J usage is TRBJ2-7; a possible D gene is TRBD1 (7 bases). Germline V gene data show CDR1 as GTSNPN and CDR2 as SVGIG (reference sequence). This CDR3 is 12 amino acids long. Deletions cut 3 bases from V and 7 bases from J, with 13 bases between.

In the case of this clone: Other DNA variants within this sample encode the same CDR3. The rearrangement links TRBV7-9 to TRBJ2-3; no firm D call. The germline V and J ends were trimmed by 2 bases and 4 bases, with 4 bases remaining between them. Germline V gives CDR1 SEHNR, CDR2 FQNEAQ (reference sequence). The CDR3 is made up of 12 amino acids. The DNA of the CDR3 is TGTGCCAGCAGCTTAACAGCAGATACGCAGTATTTT. Protein sequence: CASSLTADTQYF.

The rearrangement links TRBV11-3 to TRBJ2-1; 10 nucleotides align to TRBD2. The V gene end was trimmed by 5 bases and the J gene end by 10 bases; junction bases not matched to a gene: 14. The CDR3 length is 16 residues. The germline V gene encodes CDR1 SGHNT and CDR2 YENEEA. CDR3: CASSNNIAGGPPEQFF. In DNA form, the CDR3 reads TGTGCCAGCAGCAATAACATAGCGGGGGGCCCCCCCGAGCAGTTCTTC.

The V gene is TRBV5-1, the J gene TRBJ2-1; 14 positions agree with TRBD2. Trimming cost V 4 bases and J 8 bases; bases outside gene matches: 8. Germline CDR1 SGHRS, CDR2 YFSETQ. The CDR3 is 16 amino acids. The CDR3 loop is CASSKGLAGVGDEQFF. The CDR3 DNA reads TGCGCCAGCAGCAAGGGACTAGCGGGAGTCGGCGATGAGCAGTTCTTC. The whole variable domain, remainder taken from reference TRBV5-1 and TRBJ2-1, is KAGVTQTPRYLIKTRGQQVTLSCSPISGHRSVSWYQQTPGQGLQFLFEYFSETQRNKGNFPGRFSGRQFSNSRSEMNVSTLELGDSALYLCASSKGLAGVGDEQFFGPGTRLTVL.

This clone has just one count. The gene calls are TRBV4-1 and TRBJ2-1, with 9 bases matching TRBD1. V was pared by 2 bases and J by 2 bases, with 4 bases of the junction left unmatched. The V gene's germline CDR1 is MGHRA and CDR2 YSYEKL. This CDR3 has 16 amino acids. The CDR3 DNA sequence: TGCGCCAGCAGCCAACCCGGGACAGGGCCCTACAATGAGCAGTTCTTC. It is translated as CASSQPGTGPYNEQFF.

The chain has TRBV7-2 and TRBJ2-7, with D perhaps matching TRBD2 (7 bases). Germline V CDR1 and CDR2: SGHTA, FQGNSA. This CDR3 has 13 amino acids. V lost 4 bases and J lost 6, with 13 bases in between. The CDR3 loop is CASSSMGGGEQYF. In nucleotides, the CDR3 is TGTGCCAGCAGCTCGATGGGAGGGGGCGAGCAGTACTTC.

The V gene is TRBV6-5, the J gene TRBJ2-7; 7 positions agree with TRBD2. Trimming cost V 6 bases and J 4 bases; bases outside gene matches: 9. Germline CDR1 is MNHEY and CDR2 is SVGAGI. The CDR3 contains 14 residues. CDR3: CASRTTSSAYEQYF. In DNA form, the CDR3 reads TGTGCCAGCAGGACGACTAGCTCTGCTTACGAGCAGTACTTC.